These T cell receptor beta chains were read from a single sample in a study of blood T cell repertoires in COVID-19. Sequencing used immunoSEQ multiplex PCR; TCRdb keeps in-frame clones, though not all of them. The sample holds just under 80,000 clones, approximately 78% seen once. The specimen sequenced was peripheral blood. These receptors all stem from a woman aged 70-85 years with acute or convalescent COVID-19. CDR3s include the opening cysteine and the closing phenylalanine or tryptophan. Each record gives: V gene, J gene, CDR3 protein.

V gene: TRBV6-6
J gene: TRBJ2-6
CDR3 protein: CASSPTGGPGANVLTF

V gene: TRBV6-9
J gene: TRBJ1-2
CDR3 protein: CASSYSTGLGGYTF

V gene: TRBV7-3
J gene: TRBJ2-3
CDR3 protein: CASSLIRGGTDTQYF

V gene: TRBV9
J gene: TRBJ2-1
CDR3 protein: CASSVGATDSYNEQFF

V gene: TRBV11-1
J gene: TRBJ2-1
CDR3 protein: CASSLGLAEGGEQFF

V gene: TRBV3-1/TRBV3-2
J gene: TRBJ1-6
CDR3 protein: CASSQMAGVSPLHF

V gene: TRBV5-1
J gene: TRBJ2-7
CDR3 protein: CASSLEGQGVDEQYF

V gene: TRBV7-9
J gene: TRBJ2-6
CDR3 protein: CASSLGATSSGANVLTF

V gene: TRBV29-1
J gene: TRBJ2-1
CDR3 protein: CSVDSPTRTGAINEQFF

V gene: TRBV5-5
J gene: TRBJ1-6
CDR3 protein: CASSPGQPDSPLHF

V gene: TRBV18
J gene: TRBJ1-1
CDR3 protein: CASSPAAGVNTEAFF

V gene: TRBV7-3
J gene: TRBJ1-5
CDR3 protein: CASSLEQLYSNQPQHF

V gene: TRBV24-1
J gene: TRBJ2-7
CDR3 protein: CATSDSAGVRLEQYF

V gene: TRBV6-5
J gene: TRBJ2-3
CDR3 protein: CASGRGEDTQYF

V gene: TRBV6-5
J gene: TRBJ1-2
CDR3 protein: CASTITVDYGYTF

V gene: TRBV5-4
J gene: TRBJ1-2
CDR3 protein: CASSLNPGANYGYTF

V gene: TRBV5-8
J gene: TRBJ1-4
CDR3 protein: CASSLSVGGEKLFF

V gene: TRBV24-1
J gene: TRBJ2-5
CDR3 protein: CATSDPDRGGGETQYF

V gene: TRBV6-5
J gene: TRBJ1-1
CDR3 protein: CASSNYRENTEAFF

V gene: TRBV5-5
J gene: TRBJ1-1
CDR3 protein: CASSLTTEAFF

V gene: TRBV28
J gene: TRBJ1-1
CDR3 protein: CASSSSTGMNTEAFF

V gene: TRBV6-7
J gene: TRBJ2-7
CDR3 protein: CASSREDRAYEQYF

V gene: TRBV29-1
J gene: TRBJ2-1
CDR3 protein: CSAGGGPQVNEQFF

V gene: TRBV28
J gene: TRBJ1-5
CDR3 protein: CASSFIRSKDSNQPQHF

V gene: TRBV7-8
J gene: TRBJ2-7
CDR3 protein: CASSLGPWGEQYF

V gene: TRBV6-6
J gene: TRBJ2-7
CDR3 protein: CASSYSVVAGDEQYF

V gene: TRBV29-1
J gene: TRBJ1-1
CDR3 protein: CSVDLDRGRREAFF

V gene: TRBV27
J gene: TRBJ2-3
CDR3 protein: CASQYPLARIDTQYF

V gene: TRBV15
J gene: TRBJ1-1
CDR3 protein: CATSRDSMGVEAFF

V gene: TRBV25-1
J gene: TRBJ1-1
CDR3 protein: CASRTAGGVSEAFF

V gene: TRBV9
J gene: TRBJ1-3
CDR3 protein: CASSVTVWDRQGSGNTIYF

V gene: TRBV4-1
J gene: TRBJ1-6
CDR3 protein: CASSQDDRANSPLHF

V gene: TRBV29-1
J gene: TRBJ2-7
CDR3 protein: CSVATPGQGSYEQYF

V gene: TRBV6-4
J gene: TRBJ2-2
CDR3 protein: CASSRIGGTGELFF

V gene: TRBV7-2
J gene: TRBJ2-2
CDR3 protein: CASSSGRGGALVGGELFF

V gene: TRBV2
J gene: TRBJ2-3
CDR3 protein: CASSDQRPPPDTQYF

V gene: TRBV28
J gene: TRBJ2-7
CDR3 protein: CASSTTGGASYEQYF

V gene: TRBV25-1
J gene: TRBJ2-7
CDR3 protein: CASSDGGVYEQYF

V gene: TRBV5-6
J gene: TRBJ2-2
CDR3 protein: CASRSERALNLNTGELFF

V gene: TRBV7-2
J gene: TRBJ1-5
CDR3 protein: CASSLRTGGQPQHF

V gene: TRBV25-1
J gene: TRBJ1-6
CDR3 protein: CATSGGVYSPLHF

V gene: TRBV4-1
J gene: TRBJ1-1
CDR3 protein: CASSQAQGWGGMNTEAFF

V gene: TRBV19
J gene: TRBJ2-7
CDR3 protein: CASSDRGRLYEQYF

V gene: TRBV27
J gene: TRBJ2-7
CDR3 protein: CASSEHWTDHYEQYF

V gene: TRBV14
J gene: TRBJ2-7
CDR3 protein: CASSQSGGTYEQYF

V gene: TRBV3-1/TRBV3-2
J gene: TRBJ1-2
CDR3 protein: CASSQGRGGFYGYTF

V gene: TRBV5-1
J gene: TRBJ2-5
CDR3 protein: CASSPVPGEWETQYF

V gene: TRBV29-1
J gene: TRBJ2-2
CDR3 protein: CSVTGENTGELFF

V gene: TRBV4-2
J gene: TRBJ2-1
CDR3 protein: CASSQDPGGEQFF

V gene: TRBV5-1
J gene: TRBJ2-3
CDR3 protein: CASRGTSGRAIDTQYF

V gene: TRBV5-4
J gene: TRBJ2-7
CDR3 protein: CASSSTSGSDEQYF

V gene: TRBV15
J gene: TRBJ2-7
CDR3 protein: CATSTLTGPTYEQYF